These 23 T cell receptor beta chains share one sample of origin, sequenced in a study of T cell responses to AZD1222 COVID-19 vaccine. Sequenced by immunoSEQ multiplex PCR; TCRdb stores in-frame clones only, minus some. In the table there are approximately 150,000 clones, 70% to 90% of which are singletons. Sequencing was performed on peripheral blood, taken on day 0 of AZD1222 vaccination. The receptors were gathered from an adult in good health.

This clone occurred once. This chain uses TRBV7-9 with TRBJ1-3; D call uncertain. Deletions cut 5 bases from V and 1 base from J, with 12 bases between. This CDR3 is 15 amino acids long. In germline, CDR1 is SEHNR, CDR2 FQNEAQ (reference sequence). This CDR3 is CASSPGPISGNTIYF. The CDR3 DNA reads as TGTGCCAGCAGCCCCGGACCGATATCTGGAAACACCATATATTTT.

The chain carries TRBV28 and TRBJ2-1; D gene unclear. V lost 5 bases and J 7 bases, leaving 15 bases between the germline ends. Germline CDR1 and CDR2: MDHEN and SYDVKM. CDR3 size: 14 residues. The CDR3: CASSEDSGGNEQFF. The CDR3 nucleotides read TGTGCCAGCAGTGAGGATTCAGGTGGGAATGAGCAGTTCTTC.

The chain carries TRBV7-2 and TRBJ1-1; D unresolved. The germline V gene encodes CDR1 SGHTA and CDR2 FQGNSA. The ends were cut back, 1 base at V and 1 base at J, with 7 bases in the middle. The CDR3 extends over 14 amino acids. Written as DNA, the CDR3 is TGTGCCAGCAGCTTAGGTCAGCCGAACACTGAAGCTTTCTTT. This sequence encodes CASSLGQPNTEAFF.

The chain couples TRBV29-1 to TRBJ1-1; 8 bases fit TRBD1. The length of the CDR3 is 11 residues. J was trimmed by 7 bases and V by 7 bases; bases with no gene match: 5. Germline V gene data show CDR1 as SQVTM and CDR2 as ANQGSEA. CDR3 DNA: TGCAGCGGGGCGGACAGGGATGAAGCTTTCTTT. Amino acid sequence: CSGADRDEAFF.

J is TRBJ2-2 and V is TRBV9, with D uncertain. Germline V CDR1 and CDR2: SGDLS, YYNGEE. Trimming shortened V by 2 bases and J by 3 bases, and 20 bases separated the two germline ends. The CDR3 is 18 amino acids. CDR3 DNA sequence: TGTGCCAGCAGCGTCAAATCCTTCCACGACACGGACACCGGGGAGCTGTTTTTT. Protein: CASSVKSFHDTDTGELFF.

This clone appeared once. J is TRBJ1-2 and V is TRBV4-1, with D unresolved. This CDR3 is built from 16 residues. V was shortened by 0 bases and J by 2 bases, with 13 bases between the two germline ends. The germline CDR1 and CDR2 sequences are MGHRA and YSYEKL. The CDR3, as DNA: TGCGCCAGCAGCCAAGAAATTGAGAAAGCAAACTATGGCTACACCTTC. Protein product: CASSQEIEKANYGYTF.

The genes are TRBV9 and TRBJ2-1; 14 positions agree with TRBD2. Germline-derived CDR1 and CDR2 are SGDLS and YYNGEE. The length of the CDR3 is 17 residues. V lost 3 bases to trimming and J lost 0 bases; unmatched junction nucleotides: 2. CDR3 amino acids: CASSGTSGGFSYNEQFF. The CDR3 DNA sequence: TGTGCCAGCAGCGGGACTAGCGGGGGGTTCTCCTACAATGAGCAGTTCTTC.

DNA of the CDR3: TGTGCCAGCAGTGTGAGTCTAGCCAGAGATACGCAGTATTTT. Protein product: CASSVSLARDTQYF. The chain uses TRBV2 and TRBJ2-3; perhaps TRBD2 as D (5 bases). From germline, CDR1 is SNHLY and CDR2 FYNNEI. The CDR3 has 14 amino acids. Trimming pared 4 bases from V and 5 bases from J, leaving 13 bases between. Complete variable domain (other parts from reference TRBV2 and TRBJ2-3): EPEVTQTPSHQVTQMGQEVILRCVPISNHLYFYWYRQILGQKVEFLVSFYNNEISEKSEIFDDQFSVERPDGSNFTLKIRSTKLEDSAMYFCASSVSLARDTQYFGPGTRLTVL.

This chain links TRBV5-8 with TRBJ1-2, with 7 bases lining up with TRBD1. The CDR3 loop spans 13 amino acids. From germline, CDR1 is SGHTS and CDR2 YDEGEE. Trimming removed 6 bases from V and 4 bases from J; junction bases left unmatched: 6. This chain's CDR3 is CASIQRGPYGYTF. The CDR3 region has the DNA TGTGCCAGCATTCAAAGGGGGCCCTATGGCTACACCTTC.

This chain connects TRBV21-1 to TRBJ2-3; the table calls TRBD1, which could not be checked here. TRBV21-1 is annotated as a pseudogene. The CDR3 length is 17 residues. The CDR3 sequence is CASSKVGGQPITDTQYF. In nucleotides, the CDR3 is TGTGCCAGCAGCAAAGTGGGTGGACAGCCGATCACAGATACGCAGTATTTT.

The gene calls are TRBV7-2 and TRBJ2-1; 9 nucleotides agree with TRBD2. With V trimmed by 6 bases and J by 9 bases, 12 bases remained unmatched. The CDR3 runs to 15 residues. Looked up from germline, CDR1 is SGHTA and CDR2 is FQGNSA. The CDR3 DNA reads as TGTGCCAGCAGTTCGACTAGCGGCCCGAGGGGTGAGCAGTTCTTC. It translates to CASSSTSGPRGEQFF.

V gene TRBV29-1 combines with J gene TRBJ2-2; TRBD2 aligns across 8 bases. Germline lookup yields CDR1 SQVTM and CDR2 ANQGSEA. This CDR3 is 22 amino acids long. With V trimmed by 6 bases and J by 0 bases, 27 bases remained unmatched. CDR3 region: CSVGSKKAGLVYDIANTGELFF. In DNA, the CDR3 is TGCAGCGTGGGCTCAAAGAAAGCGGGACTAGTGTACGACATTGCGAACACCGGGGAGCTGTTTTTT.

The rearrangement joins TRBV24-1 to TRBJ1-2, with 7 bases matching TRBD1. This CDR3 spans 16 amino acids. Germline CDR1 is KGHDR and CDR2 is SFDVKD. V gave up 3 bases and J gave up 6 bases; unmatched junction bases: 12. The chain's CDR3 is CATSDEGAGKDHGYTF. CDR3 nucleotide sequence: TGTGCCACCAGTGATGAGGGGGCAGGGAAAGACCATGGCTACACCTTC.

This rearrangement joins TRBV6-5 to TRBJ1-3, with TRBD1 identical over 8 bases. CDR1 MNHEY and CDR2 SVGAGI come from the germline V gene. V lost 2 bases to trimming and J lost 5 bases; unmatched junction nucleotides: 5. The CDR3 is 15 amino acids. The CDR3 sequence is CASSYLGQGRNTIYF. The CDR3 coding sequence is TGTGCCAGCAGTTACCTTGGACAGGGAAGAAACACCATATATTTT.

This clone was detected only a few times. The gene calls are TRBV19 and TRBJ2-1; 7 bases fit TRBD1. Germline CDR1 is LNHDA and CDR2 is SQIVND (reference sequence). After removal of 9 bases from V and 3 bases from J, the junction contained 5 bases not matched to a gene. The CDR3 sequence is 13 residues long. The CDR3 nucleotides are TGTGCCAGCAGGGACAGCTACTACAATGAGCAGTTCTTC. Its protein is CASRDSYYNEQFF.

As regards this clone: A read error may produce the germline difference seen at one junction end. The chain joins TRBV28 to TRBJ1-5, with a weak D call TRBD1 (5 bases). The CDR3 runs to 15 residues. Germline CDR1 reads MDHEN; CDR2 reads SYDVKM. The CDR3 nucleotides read TGTGCCAGCGGTTTACAAGGGGCGCGCAATCAGCCCCAGCATTTT. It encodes CASGLQGARNQPQHF.

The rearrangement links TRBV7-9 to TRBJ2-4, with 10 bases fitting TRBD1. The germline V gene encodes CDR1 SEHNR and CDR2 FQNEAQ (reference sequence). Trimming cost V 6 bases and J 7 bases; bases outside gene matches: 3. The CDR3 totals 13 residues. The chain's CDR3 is CASSGTGANIQYF. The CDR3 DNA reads TGTGCCAGCAGTGGGACAGGGGCGAACATTCAGTACTTC.

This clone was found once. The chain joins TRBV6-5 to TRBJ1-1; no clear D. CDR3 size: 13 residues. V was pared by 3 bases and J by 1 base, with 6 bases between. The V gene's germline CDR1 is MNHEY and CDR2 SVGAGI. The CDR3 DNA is TGTGCCAGCAGTTATCGGGGGAACACTGAAGCTTTCTTT. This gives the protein CASSYRGNTEAFF.

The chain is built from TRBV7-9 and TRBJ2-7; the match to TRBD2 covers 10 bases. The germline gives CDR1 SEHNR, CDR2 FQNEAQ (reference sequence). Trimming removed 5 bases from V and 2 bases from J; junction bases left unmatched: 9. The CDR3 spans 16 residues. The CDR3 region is CASSPKLAGSTYEQYF. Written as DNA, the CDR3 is TGTGCCAGCAGCCCTAAACTAGCGGGGTCTACCTACGAGCAGTACTTC. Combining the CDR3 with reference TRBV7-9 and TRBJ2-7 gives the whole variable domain DTGVSQNPRHKITKRGQNVTFRCDPISEHNRLYWYRQTLGQGPEFLTYFQNEAQLEKSRLLSDRFSAERPKGSFSTLEIQRTEQGDSAMYLCASSPKLAGSTYEQYFGPGTRLTVT.

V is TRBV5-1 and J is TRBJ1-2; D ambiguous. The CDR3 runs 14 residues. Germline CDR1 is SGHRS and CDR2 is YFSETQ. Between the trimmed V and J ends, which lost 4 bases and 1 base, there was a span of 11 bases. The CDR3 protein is CASSHRPGNYGYTF. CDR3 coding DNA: TGCGCCAGCAGCCATCGGCCGGGTAACTATGGCTACACCTTC.

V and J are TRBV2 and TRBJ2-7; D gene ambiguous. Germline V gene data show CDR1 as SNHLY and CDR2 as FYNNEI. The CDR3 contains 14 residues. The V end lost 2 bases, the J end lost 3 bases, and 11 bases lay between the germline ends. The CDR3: CASSEQGNLYEQYF. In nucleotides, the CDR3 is TGTGCCAGCAGTGAACAAGGGAATCTCTACGAGCAGTACTTC.

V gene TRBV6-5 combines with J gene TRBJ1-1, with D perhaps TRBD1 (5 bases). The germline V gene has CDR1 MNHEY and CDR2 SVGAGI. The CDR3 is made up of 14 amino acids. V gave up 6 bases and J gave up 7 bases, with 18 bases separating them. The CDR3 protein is CASSAHRGTFEAFF. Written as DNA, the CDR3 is TGTGCCAGCAGCGCTCATCGGGGGACGTTTGAAGCTTTCTTT.

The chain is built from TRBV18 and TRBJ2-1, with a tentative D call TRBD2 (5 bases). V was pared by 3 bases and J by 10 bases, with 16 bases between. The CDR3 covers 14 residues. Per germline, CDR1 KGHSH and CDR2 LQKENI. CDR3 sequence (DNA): TGTGCCAGCTCACCGAGATCTACGGGGAACGAGCAGTTCTTC. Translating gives CASSPRSTGNEQFF.